Given below is one TCR beta chain in context. This clonotype was seen repeatedly, ten times or more. The antigen it recognizes is unknown. Base qualities are not provided; no much larger clone lies one nucleotide away. The record originates from a study of molecular identifiers for immune sequencing clone quantification (dated by TCRdb to 2016 to 2019). For context, the study as a whole: For a replicate experiment, the RNA from either about 20,000 or 100,000 naive CD8 T cells was divided into five aliquots, and four of those aliquots went on to sequencing. The study was a methods study using CD8 T cells to benchmark molecular-identifier clustering-based TCR repertoire sequencing (MIDCIRS) and TCR RNA copy counting. On the study overall, not on this receptor specifically: Spiked-in Jurkat TCR RNA equivalent to a single cell was reported to be detectable even among 850,000 to 1,000,000 naive CD8 T cells. Highly expanded clone sizes could be underestimated because identical TCR molecules may share a barcode. In CMV-specific effector cells, clones with more than 20 RNA copies accounted for over 98% of molecules, whereas in naive cells such clones accounted for under 1%. Modeling indicated roughly 3.3 TCR RNA copies recovered per cell, compared with 9 to 10 by digital PCR, which implies a capture efficiency of 25% to 35%. Naive libraries contained spiked-in Jurkat TCR RNA (approximately ten copies' worth), which is not part of the donor repertoire. Without barcode sub-clustering, chimeric consensus sequences inflated TCR diversity; chimeras reached as high as 47%.

Libraries of naive CD8 T cells were generated from roughly 21,000 to 960,000 sorted cells, with 10%, 30% or 50% of the purified RNA used. Naive CD8 T cells were FACS-sorted as CD8+CD4-CCR7+CD45RA+ on a BD FACSAria II into RLT Plus buffer. Roughly ten TCR copies' worth of Jurkat RNA were spiked into roughly 18,000-1,000,000 naive CD8 T cell samples to test detection sensitivity. CD8 T cells were enriched using RosetteSep CD8+ T Cell Enrichment Cocktail and Ficoll-Paque, and the enriched cells then underwent ACK red cell lysis. The library was obtained by PCR. TCRdb lists the instrument as Illumina HiSeq 4000. Preparation of bulk TCR libraries followed a previously described approach, with the TCR primers listed in Table S5. Purification of total RNA was performed with the Qiagen AllPrep DNA/RNA kit. Before any analysis, reads coming from multiple sequencing runs of the same library were combined into one pool. For the original study's pipeline: Reads were retained only if the reads had an exact TCR constant sequence, and the retained reads were trimmed to 150 nt and grouped according to their 12-nt molecular barcodes. Reads in each barcode group were sub-clustered using a 15% Levenshtein threshold, and a quality-weighted consensus sequence was built for each RNA molecule. Non-functional sequences were removed, as were lower-count sequences one edit away from another. Based on fitting two negative binomial distributions, any barcode sub-cluster with under 20% of the maximum read count was discarded. TCRdb reprocessed the public reads (quality trimming at Q25 with fastp, clone calling with MiXCR) and kept in-frame beta chains. Identical CDR3 protein sequences are pooled into one entry, listed with their most common genes and DNA. What appears here as the V and J calls and clone size reflects TCRdb's work, not the paper's. The sample records 63,000 or so distinct CDR3 sequences, around a sixth of which are singletons. The top ten constitute 1.3% to 1.5% of the sample.

The receptor's source is a human donor in good health. Some libraries in this study had Jurkat cell RNA spiked in. Source material: naive CD8+ T cells from blood, with Jurkat cell RNA spiked in. Explained via the paper, the cell subset or site label denotes: FACS-sorted CD8+CD4-CCR7+CD45RA+ naive T cells.

The DNA sequence is given as TGCAGCGTTTCCACTGGATACGAGCAGTACTTC. Its protein product is CSVSTGYEQYF. The sequence links TRBV29-1 to TRBJ2-7, with the D gene too uncertain to name. The CDR3 goes from the cysteine to the phenylalanine over 11 residues. Of all the DNA, just the CDR3 is kept, 33 bases in frame from base 1. Trimming at the junction amounts to 5 bases on V and 4 bases on J, and the germline ends lie 9 bases apart. Via the germline V gene, CDR1 is SQVTM and CDR2 ANQGSEA.